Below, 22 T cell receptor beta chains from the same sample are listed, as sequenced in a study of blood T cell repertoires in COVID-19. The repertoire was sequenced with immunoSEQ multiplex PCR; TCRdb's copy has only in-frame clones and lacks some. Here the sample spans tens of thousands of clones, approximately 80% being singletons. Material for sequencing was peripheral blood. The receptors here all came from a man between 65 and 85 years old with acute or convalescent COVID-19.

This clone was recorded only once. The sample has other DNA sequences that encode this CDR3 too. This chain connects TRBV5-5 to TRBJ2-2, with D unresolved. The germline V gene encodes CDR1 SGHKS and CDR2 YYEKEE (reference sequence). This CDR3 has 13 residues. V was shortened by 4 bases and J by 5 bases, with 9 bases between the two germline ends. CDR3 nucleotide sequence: TGTGCCAGCAGCCTCGCCGGGACCGGGGAGCTGTTTTTT. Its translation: CASSLAGTGELFF.

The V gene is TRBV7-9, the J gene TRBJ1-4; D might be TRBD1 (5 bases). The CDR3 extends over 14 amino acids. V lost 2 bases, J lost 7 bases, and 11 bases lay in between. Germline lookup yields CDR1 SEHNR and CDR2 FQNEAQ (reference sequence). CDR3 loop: CASSLNGGSEKLFF. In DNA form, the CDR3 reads TGTGCCAGCAGCTTAAACGGGGGTAGTGAAAAACTGTTTTTT.

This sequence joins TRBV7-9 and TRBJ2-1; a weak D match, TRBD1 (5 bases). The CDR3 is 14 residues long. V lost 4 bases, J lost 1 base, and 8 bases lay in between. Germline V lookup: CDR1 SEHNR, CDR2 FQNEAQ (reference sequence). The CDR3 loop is CASSSDRSYNEQFF. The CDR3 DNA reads TGTGCCAGCAGCTCCGACAGATCCTACAATGAGCAGTTCTTC.

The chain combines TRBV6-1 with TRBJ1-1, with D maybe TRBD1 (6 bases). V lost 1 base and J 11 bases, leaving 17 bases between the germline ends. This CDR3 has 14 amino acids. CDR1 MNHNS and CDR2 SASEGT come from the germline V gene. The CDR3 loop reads CASSEVNLGAKAFF. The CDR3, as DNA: TGTGCCAGCAGTGAAGTAAACTTGGGGGCGAAGGCTTTCTTT.

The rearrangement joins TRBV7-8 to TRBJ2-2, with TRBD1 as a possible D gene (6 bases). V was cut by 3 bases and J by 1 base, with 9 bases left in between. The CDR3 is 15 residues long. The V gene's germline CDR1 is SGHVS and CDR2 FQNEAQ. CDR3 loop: CASSFLGGNTGELFF. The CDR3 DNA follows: TGTGCCAGCAGCTTCCTAGGGGGGAACACCGGGGAGCTGTTTTTT.

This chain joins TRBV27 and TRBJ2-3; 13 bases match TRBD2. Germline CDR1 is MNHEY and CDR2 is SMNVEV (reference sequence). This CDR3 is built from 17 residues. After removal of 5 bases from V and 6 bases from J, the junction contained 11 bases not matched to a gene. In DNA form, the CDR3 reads TGTGCCAGCAGTCCATCCACTAGCGGGAGGGCCTGGGATACGCAGTATTTT. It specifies CASSPSTSGRAWDTQYF.

CDR3 in DNA: TGTGCCAGCAGTGACCGGGACAGGGGGCTATCCGGGGAGCTGTTTTTT. Amino acid sequence: CASSDRDRGLSGELFF. The chain is built from TRBV28 and TRBJ2-2, with 12 bases fitting TRBD1. V was pared by 5 bases and J by 6 bases, with 7 bases of the junction left unmatched. The germline CDR1 and CDR2 sequences are MDHEN and SYDVKM. There are 16 residues in the CDR3.

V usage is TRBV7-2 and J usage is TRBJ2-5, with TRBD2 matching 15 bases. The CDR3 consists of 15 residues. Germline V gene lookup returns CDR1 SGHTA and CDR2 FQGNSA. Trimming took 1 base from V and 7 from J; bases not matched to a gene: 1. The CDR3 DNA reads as TGTGCCAGCAGCTTAGGGACTAGCGGGAGGGGGACCCAGTACTTC. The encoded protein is CASSLGTSGRGTQYF.

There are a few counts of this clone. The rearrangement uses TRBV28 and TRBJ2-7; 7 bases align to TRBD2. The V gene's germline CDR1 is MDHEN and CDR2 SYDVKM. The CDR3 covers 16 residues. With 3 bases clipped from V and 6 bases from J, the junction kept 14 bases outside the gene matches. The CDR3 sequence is CASSFSSGGDFCEQYF. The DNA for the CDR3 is TGTGCCAGCAGTTTCAGTTCGGGGGGAGATTTCTGCGAGCAGTACTTC.

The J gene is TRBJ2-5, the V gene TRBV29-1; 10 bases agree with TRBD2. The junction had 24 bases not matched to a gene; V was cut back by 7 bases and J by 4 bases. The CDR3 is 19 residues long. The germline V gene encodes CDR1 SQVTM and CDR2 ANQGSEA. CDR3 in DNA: TGCAGCGCCGGAAAAGCACTAGCGGGGCCCCTATTGGGGGTAGAGACCCAGTACTTC. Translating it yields CSAGKALAGPLLGVETQYF.

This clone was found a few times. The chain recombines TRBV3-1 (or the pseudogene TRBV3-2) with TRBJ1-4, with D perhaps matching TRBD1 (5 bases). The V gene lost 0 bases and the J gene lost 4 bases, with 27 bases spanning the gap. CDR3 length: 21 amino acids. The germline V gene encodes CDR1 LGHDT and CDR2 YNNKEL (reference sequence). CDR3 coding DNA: TGTGCCAGCAGCCAAGAGTCGCAGGGAGGATCGGATCCAGACTTTAATGAAAAACTGTTTTTT. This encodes CASSQESQGGSDPDFNEKLFF.

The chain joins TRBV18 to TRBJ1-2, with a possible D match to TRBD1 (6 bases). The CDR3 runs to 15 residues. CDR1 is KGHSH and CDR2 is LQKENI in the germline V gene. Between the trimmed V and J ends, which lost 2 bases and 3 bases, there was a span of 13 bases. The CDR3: CASSPSTAGDYGYTF. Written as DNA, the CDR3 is TGTGCCAGCTCACCATCCACCGCAGGGGACTATGGCTACACCTTC.

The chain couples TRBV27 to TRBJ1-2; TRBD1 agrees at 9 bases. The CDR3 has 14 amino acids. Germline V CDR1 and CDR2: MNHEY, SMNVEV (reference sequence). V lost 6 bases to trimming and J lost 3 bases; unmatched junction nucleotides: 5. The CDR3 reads CASSDRDRDYGYTF. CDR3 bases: TGTGCCAGCAGCGACAGGGACAGGGACTATGGCTACACCTTC.

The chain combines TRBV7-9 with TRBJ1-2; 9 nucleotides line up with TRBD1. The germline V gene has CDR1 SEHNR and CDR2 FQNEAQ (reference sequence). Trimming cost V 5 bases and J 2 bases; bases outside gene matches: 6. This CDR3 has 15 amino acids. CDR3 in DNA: TGTGCCAGCAGCCAGGACAGGGGTGTCAACTATGGCTACACCTTC. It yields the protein CASSQDRGVNYGYTF.

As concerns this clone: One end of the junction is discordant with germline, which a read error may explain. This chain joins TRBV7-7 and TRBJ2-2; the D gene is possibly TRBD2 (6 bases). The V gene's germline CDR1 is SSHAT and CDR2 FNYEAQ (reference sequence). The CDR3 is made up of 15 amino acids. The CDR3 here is CASSASGLLTGELFF. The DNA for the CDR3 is TGTGCTAGCAGCGCCTCGGGACTTCTCACCGGGGAGCTGTTTTTT.

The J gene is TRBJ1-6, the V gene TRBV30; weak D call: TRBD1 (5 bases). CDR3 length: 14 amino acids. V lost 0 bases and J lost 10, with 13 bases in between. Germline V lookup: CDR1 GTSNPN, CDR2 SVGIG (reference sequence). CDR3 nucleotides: TGTGCCTGGAGTGTCTCTCAGCGGGGCTCACCCCTCCACTTT. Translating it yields CAWSVSQRGSPLHF.

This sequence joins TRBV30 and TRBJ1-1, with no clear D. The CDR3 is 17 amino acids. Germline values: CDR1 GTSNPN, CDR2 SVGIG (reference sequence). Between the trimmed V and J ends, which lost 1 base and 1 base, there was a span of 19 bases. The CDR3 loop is CAWSAGTPDIRNTEAFF. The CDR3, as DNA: TGTGCCTGGAGTGCAGGTACTCCTGACATCCGGAACACTGAAGCTTTCTTT.

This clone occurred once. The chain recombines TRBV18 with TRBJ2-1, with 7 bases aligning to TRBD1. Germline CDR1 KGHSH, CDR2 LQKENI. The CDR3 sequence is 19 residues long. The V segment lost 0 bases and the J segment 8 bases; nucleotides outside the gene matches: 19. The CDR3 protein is CASSPPKGKDRDGQYEQFF. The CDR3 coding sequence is TGTGCCAGCTCACCACCCAAGGGTAAAGACAGGGACGGCCAATATGAGCAGTTCTTC.

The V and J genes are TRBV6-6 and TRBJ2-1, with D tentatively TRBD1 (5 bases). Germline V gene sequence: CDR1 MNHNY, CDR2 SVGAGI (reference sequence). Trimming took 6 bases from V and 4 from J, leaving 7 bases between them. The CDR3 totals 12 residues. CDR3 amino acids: CASRDNYNEQFF. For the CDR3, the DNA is TGTGCCAGCAGGGACAATTACAATGAGCAGTTCTTC.

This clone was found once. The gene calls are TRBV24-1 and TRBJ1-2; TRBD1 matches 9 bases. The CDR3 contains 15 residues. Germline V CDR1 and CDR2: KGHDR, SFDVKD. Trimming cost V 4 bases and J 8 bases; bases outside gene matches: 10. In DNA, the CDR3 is TGTGCCACCAGTGAACCCGCACAGGGGGCGGAGGGCTACACCTTC. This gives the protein CATSEPAQGAEGYTF.

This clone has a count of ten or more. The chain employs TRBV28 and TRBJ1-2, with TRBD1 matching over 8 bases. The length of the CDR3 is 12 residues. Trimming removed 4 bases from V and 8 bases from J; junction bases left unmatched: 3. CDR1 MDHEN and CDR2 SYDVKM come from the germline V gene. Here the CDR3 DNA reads TGTGCCAGCAGTTCCGGACAGGGAGGCTACACCTTC. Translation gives CASSSGQGGYTF.

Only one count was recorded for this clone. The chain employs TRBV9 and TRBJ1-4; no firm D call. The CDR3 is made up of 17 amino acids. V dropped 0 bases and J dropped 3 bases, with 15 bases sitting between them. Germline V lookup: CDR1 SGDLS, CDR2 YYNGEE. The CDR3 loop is CASSVGNMGPANEKLFF. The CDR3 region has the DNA TGTGCCAGCAGCGTAGGGAATATGGGCCCAGCTAATGAAAAACTGTTTTTT. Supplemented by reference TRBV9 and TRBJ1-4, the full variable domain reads DSGVTQTPKHLITATGQRVTLRCSPRSGDLSVYWYQQSLDQGLQFLIQYYNGEERAKGNILERFSAQQFPDLHSELNLSSLELGDSALYFCASSVGNMGPANEKLFFGSGTQLSVL.